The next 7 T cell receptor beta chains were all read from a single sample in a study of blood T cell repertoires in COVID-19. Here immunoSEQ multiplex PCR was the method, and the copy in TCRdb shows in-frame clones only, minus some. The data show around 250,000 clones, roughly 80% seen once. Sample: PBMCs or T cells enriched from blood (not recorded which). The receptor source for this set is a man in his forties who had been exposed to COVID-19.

CDR3 loop: CASSRQANQPQHF. CDR3 nucleotides: TGTGCCAGCAGCCGACAGGCAAATCAGCCCCAGCATTTT. This rearrangement joins TRBV14 to TRBJ1-5; D perhaps matches TRBD1 (6 bases). Trimming pared 4 bases from V and 4 bases from J, leaving 8 bases between. CDR3 size: 13 residues. In germline, CDR1 is SGHDN, CDR2 FVKESK. The full variable domain, in which reference TRBV14 and TRBJ1-5 provide the parts outside the CDR3, is EAGVTQFPSHSVIEKGQTVTLRCDPISGHDNLYWYRRVMGKEIKFLLHFVKESKQDESGMPNNRFLAERTGGTYSTLKVQPAELEDSGVYFCASSRQANQPQHFGDGTRLSIL.

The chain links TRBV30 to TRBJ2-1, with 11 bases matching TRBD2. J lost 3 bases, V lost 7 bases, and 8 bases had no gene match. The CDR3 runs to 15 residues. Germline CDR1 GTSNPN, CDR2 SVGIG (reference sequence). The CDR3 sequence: CASTSGLADYNEQFF. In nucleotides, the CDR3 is TGTGCCTCGACCTCGGGACTAGCGGACTACAATGAGCAGTTCTTC.

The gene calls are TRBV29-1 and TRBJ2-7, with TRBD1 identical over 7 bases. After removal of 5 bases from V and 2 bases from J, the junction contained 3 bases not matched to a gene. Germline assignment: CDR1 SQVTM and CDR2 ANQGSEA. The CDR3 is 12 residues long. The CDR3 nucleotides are TGCAGCGTTCCGGGACAGACCTACGAGCAGTACTTC. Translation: CSVPGQTYEQYF.

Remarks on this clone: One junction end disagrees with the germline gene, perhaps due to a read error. CDR3 amino acids: CASSQGLAGLNEQFF. CDR3 DNA sequence: TGTGCCAGCAGTCAAGGATTAGCGGGACTTAATGAGCAGTTCTTC. V usage is TRBV3-1 (or the pseudogene TRBV3-2) and J usage is TRBJ2-1; 8 positions agree with TRBD2. Per germline, CDR1 LGHDT and CDR2 YNNKEL (reference sequence). There are 15 residues in the CDR3.

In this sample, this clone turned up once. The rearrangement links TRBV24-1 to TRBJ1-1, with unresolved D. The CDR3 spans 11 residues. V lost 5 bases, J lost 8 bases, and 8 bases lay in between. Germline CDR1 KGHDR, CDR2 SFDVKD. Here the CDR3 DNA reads TGTGCCACCAGTGCGGGTAGCGAAGCTTTCTTT. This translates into CATSAGSEAFF.

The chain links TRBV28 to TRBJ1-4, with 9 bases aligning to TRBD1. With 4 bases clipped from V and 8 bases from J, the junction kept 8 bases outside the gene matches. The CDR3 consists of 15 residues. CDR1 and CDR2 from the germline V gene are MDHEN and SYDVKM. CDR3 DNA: TGTGCCAGCAGTTCGTCGACAGGGGGAGTGGAAAAACTGTTTTTT. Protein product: CASSSSTGGVEKLFF.

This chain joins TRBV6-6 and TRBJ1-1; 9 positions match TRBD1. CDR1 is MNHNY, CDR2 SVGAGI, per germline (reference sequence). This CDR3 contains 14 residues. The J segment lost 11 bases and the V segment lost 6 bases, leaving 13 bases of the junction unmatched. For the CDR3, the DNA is TGTGCCAGCAGCCGGGACAGGGTATTAGGGCGGGCTTTCTTT. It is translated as CASSRDRVLGRAFF.